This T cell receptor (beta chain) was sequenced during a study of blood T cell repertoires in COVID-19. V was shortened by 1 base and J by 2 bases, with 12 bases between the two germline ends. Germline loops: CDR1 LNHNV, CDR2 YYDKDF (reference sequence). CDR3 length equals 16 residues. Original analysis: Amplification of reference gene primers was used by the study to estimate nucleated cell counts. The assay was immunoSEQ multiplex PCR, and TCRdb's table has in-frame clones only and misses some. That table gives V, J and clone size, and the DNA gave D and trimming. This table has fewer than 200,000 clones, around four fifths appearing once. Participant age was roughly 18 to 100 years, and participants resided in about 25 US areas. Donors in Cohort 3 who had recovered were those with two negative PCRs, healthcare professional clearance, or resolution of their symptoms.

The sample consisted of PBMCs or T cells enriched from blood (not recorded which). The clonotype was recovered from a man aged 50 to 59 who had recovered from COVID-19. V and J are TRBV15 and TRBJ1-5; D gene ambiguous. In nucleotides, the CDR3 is TGTGCCACCAGCAGAGTTTACCGGGTCGGCAATCAGCCCCAGCATTTT. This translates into CATSRVYRVGNQPQHF.